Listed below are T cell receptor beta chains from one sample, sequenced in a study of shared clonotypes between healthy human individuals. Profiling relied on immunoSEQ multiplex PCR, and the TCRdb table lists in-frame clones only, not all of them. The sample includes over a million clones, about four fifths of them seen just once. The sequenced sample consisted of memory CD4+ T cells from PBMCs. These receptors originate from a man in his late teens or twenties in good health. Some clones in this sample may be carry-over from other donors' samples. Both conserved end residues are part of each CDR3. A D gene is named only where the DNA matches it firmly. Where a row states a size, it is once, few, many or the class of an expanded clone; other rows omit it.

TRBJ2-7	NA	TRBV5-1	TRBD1	CASRPGTGGDGQYF	TGCGCCAGCAGACCCGGGACAGGGGGCGACGGGCAGTACTTC
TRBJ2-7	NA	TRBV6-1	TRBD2	CASSEAGGLAGSYEQYF	TGTGCCAGCAGTGAAGCGGGAGGACTAGCGGGATCCTACGAGCAGTACTTC
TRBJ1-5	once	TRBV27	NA	CASSWGRGRPQHF	TGTGCCAGCAGTTGGGGACGAGGTAGGCCCCAGCATTTT
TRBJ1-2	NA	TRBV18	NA	CASSRSAGGYGYTF	TGTGCCAGCTCACGGTCGGCGGGGGGCTATGGCTACACCTTC
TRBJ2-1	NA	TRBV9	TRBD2	CASSASWTSGGYNEQFF	TGTGCCAGCAGCGCGTCTTGGACTAGCGGGGGGTACAATGAGCAGTTCTTC
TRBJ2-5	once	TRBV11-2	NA	CASSLQTLGQYF	TGTGCCAGCAGTCTACAGACCTTAGGCCAGTACTTC
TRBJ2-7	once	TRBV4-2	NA	CASSQEWYQSSYEQYF	TGTGCCAGCAGCCAAGAATGGTACCAGAGCTCCTACGAGCAGTACTTC
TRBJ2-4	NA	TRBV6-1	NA	CASSQGQIQYF	TGTGCCAGCAGTCAGGGCCAAATTCAGTACTTC
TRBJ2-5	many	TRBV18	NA	CASSPRGQETQYF	TGTGCCAGCTCACCACGAGGCCAAGAGACCCAGTACTTC
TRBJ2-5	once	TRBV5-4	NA	CASSLPGFQETQYF	TGTGCCAGCAGCTTGCCCGGATTCCAAGAGACCCAGTACTTC
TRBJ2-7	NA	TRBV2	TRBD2	CASSPSGGSVYEQYF	TGTGCCAGCAGCCCCTCGGGGGGATCGGTTTACGAGCAGTACTTC
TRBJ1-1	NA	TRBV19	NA	CASSARGTEAFF	TGTGCCAGTAGTGCCAGGGGCACTGAAGCTTTCTTT
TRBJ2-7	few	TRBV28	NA	CASSRGHSYEQYF	TGTGCCAGCAGTAGGGGACACTCCTACGAGCAGTACTTC
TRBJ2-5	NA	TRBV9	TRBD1	CASSPDGDSQETQYF	TGTGCCAGCAGCCCCGATGGGGACAGTCAAGAGACCCAGTACTTC
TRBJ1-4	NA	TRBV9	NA	CASSVGRGNEKLFF	TGTGCCAGCAGCGTCGGCAGGGGTAATGAAAAACTGTTTTTT
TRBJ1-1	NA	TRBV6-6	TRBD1	CASSYNLGQGDTEAFF	TGTGCCAGCAGTTACAATCTCGGACAGGGCGACACTGAAGCTTTCTTT
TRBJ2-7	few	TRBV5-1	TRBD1	CASTRTGGSYEQYF	TGCGCCAGCACCCGGACAGGGGGCTCCTACGAGCAGTACTTC
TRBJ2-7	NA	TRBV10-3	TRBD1	CAISPHLPGTASYEQYF	TGTGCCATCAGTCCCCATCTACCCGGGACAGCCTCCTACGAGCAGTACTTC
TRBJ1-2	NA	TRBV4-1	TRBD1	CASSLQGVGYTF	TGCGCCAGCAGCCTACAGGGGGTTGGCTACACCTTC
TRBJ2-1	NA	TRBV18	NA	CASSPKTDNEQFF	TGTGCCAGCTCCCCAAAGACTGACAATGAGCAGTTCTTC
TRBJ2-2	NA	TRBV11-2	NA	CASSLKRGALINTGELFF	TGTGCCAGCAGCTTAAAACGGGGGGCCCTCATAAACACCGGGGAGCTGTTTTTT
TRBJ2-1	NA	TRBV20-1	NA	CSAYYNEQFF	TGCAGTGCTTACTACAATGAGCAGTTCTTC
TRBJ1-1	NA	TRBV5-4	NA	CASRIVGENTEAFF	TGTGCCAGCAGAATAGTTGGGGAGAACACTGAAGCTTTCTTT
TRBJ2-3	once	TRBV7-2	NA	CASSQRVSTDTQYF	TGTGCCAGCAGCCAACGAGTGAGCACAGATACGCAGTATTTT
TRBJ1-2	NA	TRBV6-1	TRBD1	CASSEPGQVKGYTF	TGTGCCAGCAGTGAACCGGGACAGGTTAAAGGCTACACCTTC
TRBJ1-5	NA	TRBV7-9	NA	CASSPAGSNQPQHF	TGTGCCAGCAGTCCGGCAGGGAGCAATCAGCCCCAGCATTTT